This passage covers 32 T cell receptor beta chains from one sample sequenced in a study of tumor-infiltrating lymphocytes in primary liver carcinoma. Scientists recovered RNA and DNA together from around 20-30 mg of unsorted bulk tissue. From 500 ng total RNA, TCR beta cDNA was generated with a primer in the constant region. What produced the TCR beta libraries was three nested multiplex PCR rounds using slightly modified ARM-PCR. Rounds one and two of PCR, each of approximately 11 cycles, were primed with TRBV1-TRBV30 forward primers and a C-beta reverse primer. TCRdb ran MiXCR on the multiplex PCR reads and lists one entry per CDR3 protein. This table has around 100,000 distinct CDR3 sequences, around 73% appearing once. Sequenced: liver tumor tissue from sampling region 2. As to subset: tumor region T2, inferior pole. The source of these receptors is a woman aged 55 to 70 with primary liver carcinoma and hepatitis B virus infection.

This clonotype has a handful of counts. The chain couples TRBV28 to TRBJ1-4; possibly TRBD1 for D (5 bases). The CDR3 sequence is 15 residues long. V gave up 4 bases and J gave up 7 bases, with 16 bases separating them. Germline assignment: CDR1 MDHEN and CDR2 SYDVKM. DNA of the CDR3: TGTGCCAGCAGTTGGGGAGTGGGACGGCGTGAAAAACTGTTTTTT. As protein: CASSWGVGRREKLFF.

Turning to this clonotype: This may come from a read error, since a much larger clone is one base off. The V and J genes are TRBV5-6 and TRBJ1-5, with TRBD1 identical over 7 bases. The CDR3 is 18 amino acids. Looked up from germline, CDR1 is SGHDT and CDR2 is YYEEEE. CDR3 DNA sequence: TGTACCAGCAGCTTGTTCTTGGCCCAGGACAGGAGCAATCAGCCCCAGCATTTT. Amino acids: CTSSLFLAQDRSNQPQHF. Full variable domain (missing parts from reference TRBV5-6 and TRBJ1-5): DAGVTQSPTHLIKTRGQQVTLRCSPKSGHDTVSWYQQALGQGPQFIFQYYEEEERQRGNFPDRFSGHQFPNYSSELNVNALLLGDSALYLCTSSLFLAQDRSNQPQHFGDGTRLSIL.

CDR3 bases: TGTGCCAGCAGCTTTTTTGGTGCAATGAACACTGAAGCTTTCTTT. Translated, it gives CASSFFGAMNTEAFF. The chain carries TRBV11-1 and TRBJ1-1, with D unresolved. CDR3 size: 15 residues. The germline gives CDR1 SGHAT, CDR2 FQDESV (reference sequence). V was pared by 3 bases and J by 0 bases, with 11 bases between.

With regard to this clonotype: With a much larger clone just one base away, this may be a read error. This chain connects TRBV7-8 to TRBJ1-5, with D unresolved. V gave up 4 bases and J gave up 4 bases, with 11 bases separating them. Germline CDR1 is SGHVS and CDR2 is FQNEAQ. This CDR3 has 14 residues. The CDR3 reads CASSSRVGNQPQHF. The CDR3, as DNA: TGTGCCAGCAGCTCCAGAGTCGGGAATCAGCCCCAGCATTTT.

Turning to this clonotype: Mismatch with germline at one junction end may stem from a read error. The chain has TRBV7-9 and TRBJ1-2, with D maybe TRBD1 (6 bases). Germline V gene sequence: CDR1 SEHNR, CDR2 FQNEAQ (reference sequence). The CDR3 has 15 amino acids. CDR3 region: CVSSLSAAGEDGYTF. The DNA of the CDR3 is TGTGTCAGCAGCTTATCCGCGGCAGGGGAGGATGGCTACACCTTC. The complete variable domain, with remaining parts taken from reference TRBV7-9 and TRBJ1-2, reads DTGVSQNPRHKITKRGQNVTFRCDPISEHNRLYWYRQTLGQGPEFLTYFQNEAQLEKSRLLSDRFSAERPKGSFSTLEIQRTEQGDSAMYLCVSSLSAAGEDGYTFGSGTRLTVV.

This clonotype was recorded once. A much larger clone differs from this one at a single base, so this may be a read error. J is TRBJ2-7 and V is TRBV28, with 8 bases identical to TRBD1. Germline V gene sequence: CDR1 MDHEN, CDR2 SYDVKM. This CDR3 contains 16 residues. V trimming: 5 bases; J trimming: 3 bases; junction bases outside the gene matches: 12. The CDR3 bases are TGTGCCAGCAGTCATACACCGGGACAGGTAAACTACGAGCAGTACTTC. Its protein is CASSHTPGQVNYEQYF.

As to this clonotype: Its ends do not fully match the called genes, so a read error is possible. This sequence joins TRBV12-3 or TRBV12-4 and TRBJ2-7; possible D gene TRBD1, 6 bases. This CDR3 region has 12 residues. As DNA, the CDR3 is TGTGCCAGCAGCACACAGGGAGACGAGCAGTATTTC. Protein sequence: CASSTQGDEQYF.

Of note for this clonotype: A much bigger clone sits one base away, suggesting this may be a read error. The genes are TRBV7-8 and TRBJ2-2, with D possibly TRBD2 on 7 matching bases. Per the germline V gene, CDR1 is SGHVS and CDR2 is FQNEAQ. The CDR3 sequence is 18 residues long. CDR3 residues: CASSWGGGSPQNIGELFF. The CDR3 coding sequence is TGTGCCAGCTCTTGGGGGGGCGGGAGTCCTCAGAACATCGGGGAGCTGTTTTTT.

With respect to this clonotype: This is likely a read error, given that the CDR3 carries no conserved phenylalanine or tryptophan at its end. Because the CDR3's place on the DNA is in doubt, the DNA is left out and the CDR3 is given as listed by TCRdb. This CDR3 is CASSRDLGETLYS. V gene TRBV11-2 combines with J gene TRBJ2-5; the table assigns TRBD1, which was not confirmed against the DNA. Looked up from germline, CDR1 is SGHAT and CDR2 is FQNNGV. The CDR3 numbers 13 amino acids, ends counted.

This clonotype was picked up many times. This chain joins TRBV6-5 and TRBJ2-1; 7 bases fit TRBD2. J lost 1 base, V lost 4 bases, and 7 bases had no gene match. Per the germline V gene, CDR1 is MNHEY and CDR2 is SVGAGI. CDR3 size: 16 residues. The CDR3 bases are TGTGCCAGCAGTTTGGCGGGTAGCGGGTCCTACAATGAGCAGTTCTTC. Translating gives CASSLAGSGSYNEQFF.

A note on this clonotype: Being one base from a much bigger clone, this may be a read error. This chain links TRBV14 with TRBJ2-1; 12 bases fit TRBD2. The CDR3 length is 14 residues. V gave up 6 bases and J gave up 11 bases; unmatched junction bases: 8. The germline V gene has CDR1 SGHDN and CDR2 FVKESK. CDR3 sequence: CASSPTSGGNKQFF. DNA of the CDR3: TGTGCCAGCAGTCCCACTAGCGGGGGGAATAAGCAGTTCTTC.

This clonotype appeared a single time. Compared with germline, one end of the junction differs, possibly owing to a read error. The chain combines TRBV29-1 with TRBJ1-4; D gene ambiguous. CDR3 length: 12 residues. Germline CDR1 is SQVTM and CDR2 is ANQGSEA. The CDR3 protein is CSVQRLNEKLLF. The CDR3 bases are TGCAGCGTCCAGAGGCTAAATGAAAAACTGCTTTTT.

Note on this clonotype: This may come from a read error, since a much larger clone is one base off. The genes are TRBV12-3 or TRBV12-4 and TRBJ1-2, with D unclear. The CDR3 has 12 residues. For the CDR3, the DNA is TGTACCAGCAGCTATACAAAGTATGGCTACACCTTC. Translated: CTSSYTKYGYTF.

Remarks on this clonotype: One end of the junction does not line up with germline, which may come from a read error. The chain joins TRBV29-1 to TRBJ2-5; no reliable D call. The CDR3 is 15 amino acids. CDR1 is SQVTM and CDR2 is ANQGSEA in the germline V gene. This chain's CDR3 is CSAECPLPSQEIQYF. The CDR3 DNA sequence: TGCAGCGCTGAGTGCCCGCTCCCCTCTCAAGAGATCCAGTACTTC. Looking up the rest from reference TRBV29-1 and TRBJ2-5 gives the full variable domain: SAVISQKPSRDICQRGTSLTIQCQVDSQVTMMFWYRQQPGQSLTLIATANQGSEATYESGFVIDKFPISRPNLTFSTLTVSNMSPEDSSIYLCSAECPLPSQEIQYFGPGTRLLVL.

This sequence joins TRBV28 and TRBJ2-5; 13 positions agree with TRBD2. Germline trimming cut 4 bases from V and 1 base from J; bases unmatched to any gene: 3. This CDR3 is built from 16 residues. Germline V CDR1 and CDR2: MDHEN, SYDVKM. The CDR3 spells CASSSRLAGGQETQYF. The CDR3 nucleotides are TGTGCCAGCAGTTCCCGACTAGCGGGAGGCCAAGAGACCCAGTACTTC.

This clonotype appeared many times. The chain links TRBV6-6 to TRBJ2-2, with TRBD2 matching over 11 bases. V gave up 7 bases and J gave up 5 bases; unmatched junction bases: 9. CDR1 MNHNY and CDR2 SVGAGI come from the germline V gene (reference sequence). The CDR3 covers 16 residues. The chain's CDR3 is CASTSSPSGRTGELFF. In DNA form, the CDR3 reads TGTGCCAGCACCTCCAGTCCTAGCGGGAGGACCGGGGAGCTGTTTTTT.

Comments on this clonotype: Possible read error: a much larger clone is one base away. The V gene is TRBV6-1, the J gene TRBJ2-1, with 8 bases identical to TRBD2. CDR3 size: 15 residues. The germline V gene has CDR1 MNHNS and CDR2 SASEGT. V gave up 3 bases and J gave up 12 bases; unmatched junction bases: 13. In DNA form, the CDR3 reads TGTGCCAGCAGTGAGGGGGGTAGCGGGATGGGTGGGCAGTTCTTC. Its protein is CASSEGGSGMGGQFF.

This clonotype ranks as medium-sized (0.01 to 0.1%). V is TRBV11-1 and J is TRBJ2-1, with 7 bases matching TRBD1. Germline V gene lookup returns CDR1 SGHAT and CDR2 FQDESV (reference sequence). V dropped 6 bases and J dropped 7; count of bases not matched to a gene: 6. The CDR3 covers 13 residues. CDR3 in amino acids: CASRADRRNEQFF. CDR3 in DNA: TGTGCCAGCAGGGCGGACAGGCGAAATGAGCAGTTCTTC.

Turning to this clonotype: One end of the junction fails to match germline, which may point to a read error. The chain couples TRBV5-6 to TRBJ2-7; D call uncertain. CDR1 is SGHDT, CDR2 YYEEEE, per germline. CDR3 length: 13 amino acids. This chain's CDR3 is CASSLDRTYDQYF. The CDR3 DNA reads TGTGCCAGCAGCTTGGATAGGACGTACGATCAGTACTTC.

On this clonotype: This CDR3 fails to terminate in the conserved phenylalanine or tryptophan, so it likely reflects a read error. The chain combines TRBV14 with TRBJ2-1; either TRBD1 or TRBD2 may supply D (7 bases each). Germline CDR1 is SGHDN and CDR2 is FVKESK. The CDR3 is made up of 13 amino acids. Trimming left V 6 bases short and J 6 bases short, with 12 bases between. Here the CDR3 reads CASSPRGGNEQFL. CDR3 DNA: TGTGCCAGCAGTCCCAGGGGGGGCAATGAGCAGTTCCTC.

This clonotype was seen more than once but under ten times. This chain links TRBV28 with TRBJ1-3; D may be TRBD1 (6 bases). CDR3 length equals 16 residues. Between the trimmed V and J ends, which lost 6 bases and 0 bases, there was a span of 15 bases. Germline V gives CDR1 MDHEN, CDR2 SYDVKM. CDR3 residues: CASRLGGAASGNTIYF. CDR3 DNA: TGTGCCAGCAGGTTAGGGGGAGCCGCCTCTGGAAACACCATATATTTT. Full variable domain (outside the CDR3, taken from reference TRBV28 and TRBJ1-3): DVKVTQSSRYLVKRTGEKVFLECVQDMDHENMFWYRQDPGLGLRLIYFSYDVKMKEKGDIPEGYSVSREKKERFSLILESASTNQTSMYLCASRLGGAASGNTIYFGEGSWLTVV.

As for this clonotype: A read error may account for a junction end that differs from germline. The chain is built from TRBV28 and TRBJ1-1; 8 bases line up with TRBD1. Germline-derived CDR1 and CDR2 are MDHEN and SYDVKM. There are 16 residues in the CDR3. CDR3 sequence: CASSLPRTGLNTKALF. The DNA of the CDR3 is TGTGCCAGCAGTTTACCTCGGACAGGGTTGAACACTAAAGCTCTCTTT.

There are a few counts of this clonotype. This chain links TRBV18 with TRBJ1-5, with 7 positions matching TRBD1. Germline CDR1 reads KGHSH; CDR2 reads LQKENI. V trimming: 1 base; J trimming: 0 bases; junction bases outside the gene matches: 3. The CDR3 length is 16 residues. The CDR3 region has the DNA TGTGCCAGCTCACCACGACAGGGTAATAGCAATCAGCCCCAGCATTTT. Protein: CASSPRQGNSNQPQHF.

Comment on this clonotype: At one end the junction does not follow the germline gene, possibly because of a read error. J is TRBJ2-7 and V is TRBV6-5; D may be TRBD1 (6 bases). This CDR3 has 13 residues. The germline CDR1 and CDR2 sequences are MNHEY and SVGAGI. The CDR3 loop reads CASGLGQSREHYF. The CDR3 bases are TGTGCCAGCGGTTTGGGACAATCGAGGGAGCACTACTTC.

With respect to this clonotype: This may come from a read error, since a much larger clone is one base off. This chain links TRBV29-1 with TRBJ1-2; TRBD1 aligns across 7 bases. The CDR3 length is 16 residues. The V gene's germline CDR1 is SQVTM and CDR2 ANQGSEA. CDR3 coding DNA: TGCAGCGTTGACAGAGAGAAGGCAGGGGGTTCCTATGACTACACCTTC. This encodes CSVDREKAGGSYDYTF.

The chain uses TRBV11-3 and TRBJ1-1, with 7 nucleotides matching TRBD1. This CDR3 region has 16 residues. Germline loops: CDR1 SGHNT, CDR2 YENEEA. Unmatched junction bases numbered 17, after V lost 3 bases and J lost 10 bases. The CDR3, as DNA: TGTGCCAGCAGCTTGACCCCCAGTTGCGCTCAGGGGGGAGCTTTCTTT. Amino acids: CASSLTPSCAQGGAFF.

With regard to this clonotype: This may be a read error, as it is one base from a much larger clone. J is TRBJ2-1 and V is TRBV14; D tentatively reads TRBD1 or TRBD2 (5 bases each). The CDR3 consists of 16 residues. Germline CDR1 SGHDN, CDR2 FVKESK. The V end was cut by 7 bases, the J end by 8 bases, with 24 bases between. The CDR3 coding sequence is TGTGCCAGCATCCACCGAACTAGGACCCAGGGAGATGAGCAGTTCTTC. Its protein product is CASIHRTRTQGDEQFF.

About this clonotype itself: A clone one base away is much larger, so this may be a read error. The rearrangement joins TRBV5-1 to TRBJ1-2; D not resolved. This CDR3 region has 13 residues. The germline CDR1 and CDR2 sequences are SGHRS and YFSETQ. The CDR3: CANSLEVSYGYTF. In DNA, the CDR3 is TGCGCCAACAGCTTGGAAGTCTCTTATGGCTACACCTTC.

A word on this clonotype: This sequence may be a read error, since a much larger clone differs from it by one base. The chain couples TRBV5-6 to TRBJ2-7; D is ambiguous. Germline V lookup: CDR1 SGHDT, CDR2 YYEEEE. The CDR3 runs 14 residues. Trimming removed 2 bases from V and 4 bases from J, with 13 bases in between. The DNA for the CDR3 is TGTGCCAGCAGCTTCCAGGTGACTTCTTACGAGCAGTACTTC. Translating gives CASSFQVTSYEQYF.

With respect to this clonotype: A junction boundary mismatches the germline segment, possibly from a read error. The chain combines TRBV11-2 with TRBJ2-3, with 8 bases matching TRBD1. Germline assignment: CDR1 SGHAT and CDR2 FQNNGV. This CDR3 is built from 14 residues. The CDR3 is CASSVDREVVTQYF. The CDR3 DNA is TGTGCCAGCAGCGTGGACAGGGAGGTAGTTACGCAATATTTT.

The J gene is TRBJ2-7, the V gene TRBV28; 15 nucleotides line up with TRBD2. The ends lost 7 bases at V and 2 bases at J; junction bases unmatched: 12. Germline lookup yields CDR1 MDHEN and CDR2 SYDVKM. The CDR3 has 18 amino acids. CDR3 protein: CASTPRGLAGGSAYEQYF. In nucleotides, the CDR3 is TGTGCCAGCACTCCCCGGGGACTAGCGGGAGGATCGGCCTACGAGCAGTACTTC.

As to this clonotype: This likely comes from a read error, as the CDR3 has no conserved phenylalanine or tryptophan at its end. V is TRBV11-2 and J is TRBJ1-4; 7 nucleotides line up with TRBD1. The CDR3 is made up of 18 amino acids. CDR1 is SGHAT and CDR2 is FQNNGV in the germline V gene. CDR3 amino acids: CACSSTGTTRATNENLFS. The CDR3 DNA follows: TGTGCCTGCAGCTCGACAGGGACCACTCGAGCAACTAATGAAAATCTGTTTTCT.